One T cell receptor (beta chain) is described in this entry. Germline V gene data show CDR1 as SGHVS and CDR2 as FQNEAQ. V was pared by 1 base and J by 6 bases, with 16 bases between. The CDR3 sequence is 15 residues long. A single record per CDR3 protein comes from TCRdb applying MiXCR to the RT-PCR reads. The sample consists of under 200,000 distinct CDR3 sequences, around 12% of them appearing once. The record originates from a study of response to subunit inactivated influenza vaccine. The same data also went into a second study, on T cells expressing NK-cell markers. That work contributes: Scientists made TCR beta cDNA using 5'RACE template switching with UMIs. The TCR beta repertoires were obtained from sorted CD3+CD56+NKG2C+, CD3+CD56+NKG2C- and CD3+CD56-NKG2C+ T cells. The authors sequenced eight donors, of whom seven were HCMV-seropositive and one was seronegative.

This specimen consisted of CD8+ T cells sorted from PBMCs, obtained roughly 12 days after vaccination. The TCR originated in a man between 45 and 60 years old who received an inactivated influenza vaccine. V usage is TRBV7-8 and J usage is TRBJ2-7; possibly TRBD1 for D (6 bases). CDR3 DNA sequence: TGTGCCAGCAGCTTAGGACCGACAGGAACACCCGAGCAGTACTTC. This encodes CASSLGPTGTPEQYF.